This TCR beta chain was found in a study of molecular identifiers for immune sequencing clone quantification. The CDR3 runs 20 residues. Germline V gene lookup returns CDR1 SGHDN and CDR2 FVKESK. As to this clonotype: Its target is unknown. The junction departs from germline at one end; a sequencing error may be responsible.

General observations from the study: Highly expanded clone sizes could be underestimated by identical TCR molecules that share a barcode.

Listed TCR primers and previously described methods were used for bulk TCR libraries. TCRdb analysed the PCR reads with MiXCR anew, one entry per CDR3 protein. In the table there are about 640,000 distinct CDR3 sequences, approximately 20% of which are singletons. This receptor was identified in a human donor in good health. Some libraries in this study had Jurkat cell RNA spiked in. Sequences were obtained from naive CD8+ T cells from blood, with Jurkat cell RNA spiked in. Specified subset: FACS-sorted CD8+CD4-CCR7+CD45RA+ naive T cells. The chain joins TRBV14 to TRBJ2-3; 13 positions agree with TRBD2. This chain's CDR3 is CVSSRDQRTSGRGGTDTQYF. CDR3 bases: TGTGTCAGCAGCCGAGATCAACGTACTAGCGGGAGGGGTGGCACAGATACGCAGTATTTT. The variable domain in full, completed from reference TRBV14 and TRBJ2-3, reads EAGVTQFPSHSVIEKGQTVTLRCDPISGHDNLYWYRRVMGKEIKFLLHFVKESKQDESGMPNNRFLAERTGGTYSTLKVQPAELEDSGVYFCVSSRDQRTSGRGGTDTQYFGPGTRLTVL.